These T cell receptor beta chains were read from a single sample in a study of healthy donors' naive CD4 and CD8 T cells. TCRdb re-derived calls from the reads in MiXCR, one entry per CDR3 protein. The sample holds roughly 200,000 distinct CDR3 sequences, about 70% seen once. The sample was naive CD4+ and CD8+ T cells sorted from blood, pooled from several donors. These receptors were obtained from a pool of human donors in good health; the sample pools cells from several healthy donors. Each CDR3 is given with its conserved first and last residue. A D gene is named only where the DNA matches it firmly. Expanded clones get a size class; other rows say once, few or many, or leave the size out.

v_call: TRBV5-5; j_call: TRBJ2-2; d_call: NA; clone_size: NA; cdr3_nt: TGTGCCAGCAGCTTGGAGAGTGGATCCACCGGGGAGCTGTTTTTT; cdr3_aa: CASSLESGSTGELFF
v_call: TRBV6-5; j_call: TRBJ1-6; d_call: TRBD1; clone_size: NA; cdr3_nt: TGTGCCAGCAGTGCGGACAGGTGGAATTCACCCCTCCACTTT; cdr3_aa: CASSADRWNSPLHF
v_call: TRBV15; j_call: TRBJ2-1; d_call: TRBD2; clone_size: NA; cdr3_nt: TGTGCCACCAGCAGAGAACGCGGACTAGGGGCCGATGAGCAGTTCTTC; cdr3_aa: CATSRERGLGADEQFF
v_call: TRBV11-2; j_call: TRBJ2-3; d_call: NA; clone_size: once; cdr3_nt: TGTGCCAGCAGCTTGGGCAGGGAAGGCACAGATACGCAGTATTTT; cdr3_aa: CASSLGREGTDTQYF
v_call: TRBV29-1; j_call: TRBJ2-2; d_call: TRBD1; clone_size: few; cdr3_nt: TGCAGCGTTGATGGATCAGGGGGTGAGGGCGGGGAGCTGTTTTTT; cdr3_aa: CSVDGSGGEGGELFF
v_call: TRBV30; j_call: TRBJ1-5; d_call: TRBD1; clone_size: NA; cdr3_nt: TGTGCCTGGAGTACCGGACAGGGTTGGCAGCCCCAGCATTTT; cdr3_aa: CAWSTGQGWQPQHF
v_call: TRBV6-5; j_call: TRBJ2-1; d_call: NA; clone_size: NA; cdr3_nt: TGTGCCAGCAGCCTAAGCCAAGGTTTAGGTAACAATGAGCAGTTCTTC; cdr3_aa: CASSLSQGLGNNEQFF
v_call: TRBV20-1; j_call: TRBJ2-7; d_call: NA; clone_size: NA; cdr3_nt: TGCAGTGCTAGTCCCGGTGGTTACGAGCAGTACTTC; cdr3_aa: CSASPGGYEQYF
v_call: TRBV7-8; j_call: TRBJ2-7; d_call: NA; clone_size: NA; cdr3_nt: TGTGCCAGCAGCTTAGCGGGAGCGGACACCTACGAGCAGTACTTC; cdr3_aa: CASSLAGADTYEQYF
v_call: TRBV20-1; j_call: TRBJ2-1; d_call: NA; clone_size: NA; cdr3_nt: TGCAGTGCTAGGGAGAACAGGGAGACCTACAATGAGCAGTTCTTC; cdr3_aa: CSARENRETYNEQFF
v_call: TRBV6-6; j_call: TRBJ2-3; d_call: NA; clone_size: NA; cdr3_nt: TGTGCCAGCAGTTACGGGCTGGGGACAGATACGCAGTATTTT; cdr3_aa: CASSYGLGTDTQYF
v_call: TRBV6-5; j_call: TRBJ1-1; d_call: NA; clone_size: NA; cdr3_nt: TGTGCCAGCAGTGGACAAGTGAATACTGAAGCTTTCTTT; cdr3_aa: CASSGQVNTEAFF
v_call: TRBV20-1; j_call: TRBJ2-1; d_call: NA; clone_size: NA; cdr3_nt: TGCAGTGCCCCGAGGGGGGCCGGGACCTCGCGTGAGTTCTTC; cdr3_aa: CSAPRGAGTSREFF
v_call: TRBV30; j_call: TRBJ1-6; d_call: TRBD1; clone_size: NA; cdr3_nt: TGTGCCTGGAGTGTTAACAGGGGTAATTCACCCCTCCACTTT; cdr3_aa: CAWSVNRGNSPLHF
v_call: TRBV29-1; j_call: TRBJ1-1; d_call: NA; clone_size: NA; cdr3_nt: TGCAGCGTTGAAGACCCCCTGAACACTGAAGCTTTCTTT; cdr3_aa: CSVEDPLNTEAFF
v_call: TRBV30; j_call: TRBJ1-2; d_call: TRBD1; clone_size: NA; cdr3_nt: TGTGCCTGGAGTGACGGGCAGGGGGTAGAAACCTTC; cdr3_aa: CAWSDGQGVETF
v_call: TRBV15; j_call: TRBJ1-3; d_call: NA; clone_size: NA; cdr3_nt: TGTGCCACCAGCGGCCGGGACACCTCCTCTGGAAACACCATATATTTT; cdr3_aa: CATSGRDTSSGNTIYF
v_call: TRBV29-1; j_call: TRBJ2-3; d_call: NA; clone_size: NA; cdr3_nt: TGCAGCGTCAAGGGTAGCACAGATACGCAGTATTTT; cdr3_aa: CSVKGSTDTQYF
v_call: TRBV30; j_call: TRBJ2-1; d_call: NA; clone_size: NA; cdr3_nt: TGTGCCTGGAGTGATCGGTCGGAGCAGTTCTTC; cdr3_aa: CAWSDRSEQFF
v_call: TRBV27; j_call: TRBJ1-2; d_call: NA; clone_size: NA; cdr3_nt: TGTGCCAGCAGTTTAACCGCAACTGACTATGGCTACACCTTC; cdr3_aa: CASSLTATDYGYTF
v_call: TRBV29-1; j_call: TRBJ2-7; d_call: TRBD2; clone_size: NA; cdr3_nt: TGCAGCGTGGCGGGACTAGCGGGAACCTACTCCTACGAGCAGTACTTC; cdr3_aa: CSVAGLAGTYSYEQYF
v_call: TRBV29-1; j_call: TRBJ2-1; d_call: NA; clone_size: few; cdr3_nt: TGCAGCGTGGAGGGGGTGGGGCAGTTCTTC; cdr3_aa: CSVEGVGQFF
v_call: TRBV11-1; j_call: TRBJ2-7; d_call: NA; clone_size: NA; cdr3_nt: TGTGCCAGCAGCCTCTTTATCTCCTACGAGCAGTACTTC; cdr3_aa: CASSLFISYEQYF
v_call: TRBV28; j_call: TRBJ1-1; d_call: NA; clone_size: NA; cdr3_nt: TGTGCCAGCAGCGCCTTTGAGGGAAGATACATGAACACTGAAGCTTTCTTT; cdr3_aa: CASSAFEGRYMNTEAFF
v_call: TRBV19; j_call: TRBJ1-6; d_call: NA; clone_size: NA; cdr3_nt: TGTGCCAGTAGGTCTCGGGGCGGGAGCTCCTATAATTCACCCCTCCACTTT; cdr3_aa: CASRSRGGSSYNSPLHF
v_call: TRBV29-1; j_call: TRBJ2-5; d_call: NA; clone_size: NA; cdr3_nt: TGCAGCGTCCGAACGGGACTCCAAGAGACCCAGTACTTC; cdr3_aa: CSVRTGLQETQYF
v_call: TRBV5-1; j_call: TRBJ2-1; d_call: NA; clone_size: NA; cdr3_nt: TGCGCCAGCAGCTTGGGAGAAGCCTACAATAAGCAGTTCTTC; cdr3_aa: CASSLGEAYNKQFF
v_call: TRBV20-1; j_call: TRBJ2-5; d_call: NA; clone_size: NA; cdr3_nt: TGCAGTGCTCTTCAAGGGGGAAAAGAGACCCAGTACTTC; cdr3_aa: CSALQGGKETQYF
v_call: TRBV20-1; j_call: TRBJ1-2; d_call: NA; clone_size: NA; cdr3_nt: TGCAGTGCTAGAGATCGGAGATACATCCATGGCTACACCTTC; cdr3_aa: CSARDRRYIHGYTF